These 30 T cell receptor beta chains were sequenced from one sample in a study of OX40 agonist ivuxolimab in advanced cancers. Repertoires were generated with immunoSEQ multiplex PCR, while TCRdb's copy carries only in-frame clones and drops some. The profile shows 50,000 to 65,000 clones, about nine tenths of them singletons. The material was CD4+ or CD8+ T cells sorted from blood, obtained in a trial of the OX40 agonist ivuxolimab. The receptors were sampled from an adult with an advanced solid tumor such as melanoma, head and neck, liver or kidney cancer.

The chain uses TRBV6-1 and TRBJ2-7; D might be TRBD2 (6 bases). The CDR3 contains 13 residues. The germline V gene has CDR1 MNHNS and CDR2 SASEGT. V was shortened by 4 bases and J by 2 bases, with 9 bases between the two germline ends. CDR3 nucleotides: TGTGCCAGCAGTGCCGGACTACCCTACGAGCAGTACTTC. This sequence encodes CASSAGLPYEQYF.

CDR3 bases: TGTGCCAGCAGCCGTACTGGCGAGGGGCAGGAAGAGACCCAGTACTTC. It translates to CASSRTGEGQEETQYF. This rearrangement joins TRBV7-2 to TRBJ2-5, with D perhaps given as TRBD1 or TRBD2 (5 bases each). V lost 5 bases and J 3 bases, leaving 19 bases between the germline ends. Germline loops: CDR1 SGHTA, CDR2 FQGNSA. This CDR3 has 16 residues.

The gene calls are TRBV7-3 and TRBJ2-1; 9 bases line up with TRBD1. Germline loops: CDR1 SGHTA, CDR2 FQGTGA. The CDR3 has 15 amino acids. Trimming cost V 5 bases and J 5 bases; bases outside gene matches: 7. Here the CDR3 DNA reads TGTGCCAGCAGCCCGACAGGGGGTAGAAACAATGAGCAGTTCTTC. The encoded protein is CASSPTGGRNNEQFF.

The genes are TRBV23-1 and TRBJ1-6; no reliable D call. TRBV23-1 is classed as an ORF, of uncertain function. The ends were cut back, 8 bases at V and 9 bases at J, with 5 bases in the middle. The CDR3 loop spans 10 amino acids. CDR3 amino acids: CASRTSPLHF. CDR3 in DNA: TGCGCCAGCCGCACTTCACCCCTCCACTTT.

A remark on this clone: This CDR3 fails to terminate in the conserved phenylalanine or tryptophan, so it likely reflects a read error. The chain is built from TRBV4-3 and TRBJ2-7, with TRBD1 as a possible D gene (9 bases). The CDR3 has 16 amino acids. CDR1 is LGHNA, CDR2 YSLEER, per germline. V was clipped by 3 bases and J by 4 bases, with 19 bases between them. CDR3 loop: CASSQAGGQGVYEQYL. CDR3 nucleotides: TGCGCCAGCAGCCAGGCGGGGGGACAGGGAGTTTACGAGCAGTACCTC.

The chain employs TRBV20-1 and TRBJ2-1; no definite D call. Germline CDR1 reads DFQATT; CDR2 reads SNEGSKA (reference sequence). The CDR3 has 10 residues. Trimming cost V 3 bases and J 8 bases, with 5 bases left between them. The CDR3 loop is CSARDYEQFF. Here the CDR3 DNA reads TGCAGTGCTAGGGATTATGAGCAGTTCTTC.

This chain joins TRBV19 and TRBJ2-5; perhaps TRBD1 as D (6 bases). V was trimmed by 6 bases and J by 5 bases, leaving 13 bases between them. The germline V gene encodes CDR1 LNHDA and CDR2 SQIVND (reference sequence). The CDR3 covers 13 residues. CDR3 nucleotide sequence: TGTGCCAGTAGGAAAACAGGGATGGAGACCCAGTACTTC. Translating gives CASRKTGMETQYF. Full variable domain (remainder filled in from reference TRBV19 and TRBJ2-5): DGGITQSPKYLFRKEGQNVTLSCEQNLNHDAMYWYRQDPGQGLRLIYYSQIVNDFQKGDIAEGYSVSREKKESFPLTVTSAQKNPTAFYLCASRKTGMETQYFGPGTRLLVL.

This clone was seen more than once but under ten times. The chain is built from TRBV2 and TRBJ1-6; 9 bases fit TRBD1. Trimming took 1 base from V and 9 from J; bases not matched to a gene: 4. Germline values: CDR1 SNHLY, CDR2 FYNNEI. The CDR3 totals 15 residues. CDR3 sequence (DNA): TGTGCCAGCAGTGAAGTACAGGGGGCAGGTTCACCCCTCCACTTT. It translates to CASSEVQGAGSPLHF.

This clone appeared once. The chain joins TRBV19 to TRBJ2-2; D is ambiguous. The germline CDR1 and CDR2 sequences are LNHDA and SQIVND (reference sequence). CDR3 length: 12 amino acids. Trimming removed 9 bases from V and 0 bases from J, with 5 bases in between. The CDR3 sequence is CASQTNTGELFF. In DNA, the CDR3 is TGTGCCAGCCAAACGAACACCGGGGAGCTGTTTTTT.

The V and J genes are TRBV5-4 and TRBJ2-2; D is unclear. The germline V gene encodes CDR1 SGHNT and CDR2 YYREEE (reference sequence). V dropped 3 bases and J dropped 0 bases, with 15 bases sitting between them. This CDR3 has 17 residues. CDR3 region: CASSSGSATTNTGELFF. CDR3 bases: TGTGCCAGCAGCTCCGGATCAGCAACGACGAACACCGGGGAGCTGTTTTTT.

V usage is TRBV5-6 and J usage is TRBJ2-7, with TRBD2 matching 8 bases. The CDR3 extends over 16 amino acids. Germline-derived CDR1 and CDR2 are SGHDT and YYEEEE. V shed 0 bases, J shed 1 base, and the junction held 6 bases outside the gene matches. The CDR3 here is CASSLGVAGLSYEQYF. For the CDR3, the DNA is TGTGCCAGCAGCTTGGGGGTAGCGGGGTTGTCCTACGAGCAGTACTTC. Variable domain in full (rest from reference TRBV5-6 and TRBJ2-7): DAGVTQSPTHLIKTRGQQVTLRCSPKSGHDTVSWYQQALGQGPQFIFQYYEEEERQRGNFPDRFSGHQFPNYSSELNVNALLLGDSALYLCASSLGVAGLSYEQYFGPGTRLTVT.

The chain combines TRBV10-3 with TRBJ2-7; D is uncertain. This CDR3 comprises 14 residues. V lost 4 bases to trimming and J lost 5 bases, with 15 bases between them. Germline values: CDR1 ENHRY, CDR2 SYGVKD. The CDR3 DNA is TGTGCCATCAGTGCCGGACGAAGCACCGACGAGCAGTACTTC. Protein sequence: CAISAGRSTDEQYF.

Comments on this clone: At one boundary the junction diverges from the germline segment, which might be a read error. The V and J genes are TRBV9 and TRBJ2-1; tentative D call: TRBD2 (6 bases). The CDR3 totals 15 residues. The V gene's germline CDR1 is SGDLS and CDR2 YYNGEE. CDR3 loop: CVSSDPSGGLYEQFF. The CDR3 DNA is TGTGTCAGCAGCGATCCCTCTGGGGGACTCTATGAGCAGTTCTTC.

V and J are TRBV6-5 and TRBJ2-3; 11 nucleotides match TRBD1. V lost 7 bases and J lost 14; bases outside the gene matches: 14. The CDR3 runs 14 residues. In germline, CDR1 is MNHEY, CDR2 SVGAGI. The CDR3 reads CASKNGGTGGSRYF. The CDR3 DNA is TGTGCCAGCAAAAACGGCGGGACAGGGGGTTCGAGGTATTTT.

J is TRBJ1-1 and V is TRBV28; D perhaps matches TRBD1 (6 bases). The CDR3 runs to 14 residues. Germline V gene data show CDR1 as MDHEN and CDR2 as SYDVKM. V was shortened by 6 bases and J by 4 bases, with 15 bases between the two germline ends. In DNA form, the CDR3 reads TGTGCCAGCAGCCCTTACAGGGTTGCCACTGAAGCTTTCTTT. This translates into CASSPYRVATEAFF.

This clone has just a few counts. The J gene is TRBJ1-5, the V gene TRBV19, with TRBD1 matching over 7 bases. Germline V CDR1 and CDR2: LNHDA, SQIVND (reference sequence). The CDR3 length is 17 residues. V lost 6 bases to trimming and J lost 2 bases; unmatched junction nucleotides: 13. CDR3 loop: CASRTKTGLVGNQPQHF. The CDR3 nucleotides are TGTGCCAGTAGAACTAAGACAGGGTTAGTAGGCAATCAGCCCCAGCATTTT.

The V gene is TRBV11-1, the J gene TRBJ2-1; the match to TRBD2 covers 9 bases. Trimming removed 5 bases from V and 8 bases from J; junction bases left unmatched: 10. CDR1 SGHAT and CDR2 FQDESV come from the germline V gene (reference sequence). This CDR3 spans 15 amino acids. CDR3 sequence reads: CASSPPGLAIDEQFF. The CDR3 DNA is TGTGCCAGCAGCCCGCCGGGACTAGCAATCGATGAGCAGTTCTTC.

The rearrangement uses TRBV6-1 and TRBJ2-7; no reliable D call. V lost 3 bases, J lost 2 bases, and 17 bases lay in between. The CDR3 is 16 amino acids. CDR1 MNHNS and CDR2 SASEGT come from the germline V gene. CDR3 DNA: TGTGCCAGCAGTGATTCTCCTAGTGGGCTTGCCTACGAGCAGTACTTC. It is translated as CASSDSPSGLAYEQYF.

The rearrangement uses TRBV10-3 and TRBJ1-2; D remains ambiguous. Germline CDR1 is ENHRY and CDR2 is SYGVKD. V was pared by 6 bases and J by 3 bases, with 20 bases between. CDR3 size: 16 residues. The CDR3 sequence is CAIRETSKAEDYGYTF. The CDR3 DNA sequence: TGTGCCATCAGAGAGACCTCGAAGGCAGAAGACTATGGCTACACCTTC.

The chain joins TRBV28 to TRBJ2-5; no clear D gene. V lost 6 bases to trimming and J lost 1 base, with 15 bases between them. This CDR3 has 15 amino acids. Germline CDR1 MDHEN, CDR2 SYDVKM. The CDR3 coding sequence is TGTGCCAGCAGCCCCCGAACCCCTTTCCAAGAGACCCAGTACTTC. Translated, it gives CASSPRTPFQETQYF.

In its sample, this clone was seen once. The chain has TRBV5-5 and TRBJ2-5; 10 positions agree with TRBD2. The germline CDR1 and CDR2 sequences are SGHKS and YYEKEE (reference sequence). This CDR3 has 15 amino acids. The trim removed 5 bases at V and 1 base at J, leaving 5 bases unmatched. The CDR3 spells CASSFSGGFQETQYF. CDR3 bases: TGTGCCAGCAGTTTTAGCGGGGGGTTCCAAGAGACCCAGTACTTC.

The V and J genes are TRBV28 and TRBJ2-6; D may be TRBD1 (7 bases). CDR3 length equals 21 residues. CDR1 is MDHEN and CDR2 is SYDVKM in the germline V gene. Trimming shortened V by 5 bases and J by 2 bases, and 28 bases separated the two germline ends. CDR3 nucleotides: TGTGCCAGCAGTCCTACAGATGCGCGGGGTTTAAGGGGGCCTGGGGCCAACGTCCTGACTTTC. Translation: CASSPTDARGLRGPGANVLTF.

This chain connects TRBV7-6 to TRBJ2-7, with D perhaps TRBD2 (5 bases). The CDR3 is made up of 13 amino acids. Trimming cost V 5 bases and J 6 bases, with 14 bases left between them. Germline V lookup: CDR1 SGHVS, CDR2 FNYEAQ. Here the CDR3 DNA reads TGTGCCAGCAGCCAATTCGAGGGTCTCGAGCAGTACTTC. Protein: CASSQFEGLEQYF. The full variable domain, completed using reference TRBV7-6 and TRBJ2-7, is GAGVSQSPRYKVTKRGQDVALRCDPISGHVSLYWYRQALGQGPEFLTYFNYEAQQDKSGLPNDRFSAERPEGSISTLTIQRTEQRDSAMYRCASSQFEGLEQYFGPGTRLTVT.

The CDR3 is CASSFLAGYNEQFF. In nucleotides, the CDR3 is TGTGCCAGCAGCTTCCTAGCGGGCTACAATGAGCAGTTCTTC. J is TRBJ2-1 and V is TRBV11-2; 8 nucleotides line up with TRBD2. J lost 3 bases, V lost 3 bases, and 1 base had no gene match. The CDR3 contains 14 residues. CDR1 SGHAT and CDR2 FQNNGV come from the germline V gene.

V and J are TRBV7-9 and TRBJ1-1; D perhaps matches TRBD1 (6 bases). V was clipped by 0 bases and J by 0 bases, with 11 bases between them. The germline gives CDR1 SEHNR, CDR2 FQNEAQ (reference sequence). The CDR3 length is 16 residues. The CDR3 bases are TGTGCCAGCAGCTTAGCTAATCAGGGGATGAACACTGAAGCTTTCTTT. It yields the protein CASSLANQGMNTEAFF.

This chain connects TRBV2 to TRBJ1-4; D remains ambiguous. The CDR3 loop spans 13 amino acids. Germline values: CDR1 SNHLY, CDR2 FYNNEI. The ends were cut back, 6 bases at V and 8 bases at J, with 13 bases in the middle. Here the CDR3 reads CASRPSLAEKLFF. The CDR3, as DNA: TGTGCCAGCAGGCCCTCCTTGGCCGAAAAACTGTTTTTT.

This clone was recorded a few times. This chain joins TRBV19 and TRBJ1-5; the D is unclear. This CDR3 is built from 17 residues. Germline V gene lookup returns CDR1 LNHDA and CDR2 SQIVND (reference sequence). V was cut by 0 bases and J by 3 bases, with 15 bases left in between. This CDR3 reads CASSIDRTRSTNQPQHF. The CDR3, as DNA: TGTGCCAGTAGTATAGACCGGACCCGTAGCACCAATCAGCCCCAGCATTTT.

The chain carries TRBV6-6 and TRBJ2-1; D is unclear. Germline assignment: CDR1 MNHNY and CDR2 SVGAGI (reference sequence). CDR3 length: 13 residues. Deletions cut 6 bases from V and 8 bases from J, with 14 bases between. CDR3 nucleotides: TGTGCCAGCAGCACCGTTAGTATTGATGAGCAGTTCTTC. Its translation: CASSTVSIDEQFF.

The chain joins TRBV29-1 to TRBJ1-1, with D perhaps matching TRBD1 (5 bases). The CDR3 covers 14 residues. Germline CDR1 is SQVTM and CDR2 is ANQGSEA. V lost 0 bases and J 2 bases, leaving 10 bases between the germline ends. The CDR3 here is CSVEDRGINTEAFF. CDR3 coding DNA: TGCAGCGTTGAAGATCGGGGCATAAACACTGAAGCTTTCTTT.

The V and J genes are TRBV7-9 and TRBJ1-2; 9 bases are shared with TRBD1. Trimming at V came to 4 bases and at J to 4 bases, leaving 7 bases not matched to a gene. CDR1 and CDR2 (germline): SEHNR, FQNEAQ (reference sequence). The CDR3 spans 15 residues. The CDR3 here is CASSSLTGGVYGYTF. As DNA, the CDR3 is TGTGCCAGCAGCTCACTGACAGGGGGAGTCTATGGCTACACCTTC.